This section outlines one T cell receptor (beta chain) sequence together with its context. Using immunoSEQ multiplex PCR, the repertoire was profiled, and TCRdb retains in-frame clones only, with some absent. The sample records some 390,000 clones, around 87% being singletons. The record originates from a study of blood T cell repertoires in COVID-19. Germline CDR1 reads SNHLY; CDR2 reads FYNNEI. The CDR3 totals 14 residues. The V and J ends lost 8 bases and 6 bases, in that order; junction bases with no gene match: 8. Sequenced input: peripheral blood. The chain has TRBV2 and TRBJ1-4, with 8 bases aligning to TRBD1. The TCR was taken from a woman aged 55 to 70 with COVID-19, enrolled during active disease. CDR3 region: CASANRQGHEKLFF. CDR3 DNA: TGTGCCAGCGCTAACCGACAGGGGCATGAAAAACTGTTTTTT. The full variable domain, rest sourced from reference TRBV2 and TRBJ1-4, is EPEVTQTPSHQVTQMGQEVILRCVPISNHLYFYWYRQILGQKVEFLVSFYNNEISEKSEIFDDQFSVERPDGSNFTLKIRSTKLEDSAMYFCASANRQGHEKLFFGSGTQLSVL.